A single sample gave rise to the 24 T cell receptor beta chains below, sequenced in a study of shared clonotypes between healthy human individuals. Assay: immunoSEQ multiplex PCR; the TCRdb copy retains only in-frame clones and omits some. Here the sample spans a few hundred thousand clones, 73% being singletons. Sequenced input: memory CD4+ T cells sorted from blood. The sample's subset: CD45RA-negative fraction. The receptors stem from a man under 40 in good health.

V is TRBV7-9 and J is TRBJ2-1; 8 nucleotides match TRBD2. The trim removed 8 bases at V and 3 bases at J, leaving 9 bases unmatched. Germline V gene data show CDR1 as SEHNR and CDR2 as FQNEAQ (reference sequence). The CDR3 covers 15 residues. The CDR3 DNA sequence: TGTGCCAGCGGCCTTCCCAGCGGGAGCTACAATGAGCAGTTCTTC. It codes for CASGLPSGSYNEQFF.

The chain employs TRBV9 and TRBJ2-1; D is perhaps TRBD2 (5 bases). Germline CDR1 SGDLS, CDR2 YYNGEE. CDR3 length: 14 residues. Trimming stripped 6 bases from V and 4 bases from J, with 14 bases between. CDR3 coding DNA: TGTGCCAGCACACGGCAGACTACTTACAATGAGCAGTTCTTC. Residues: CASTRQTTYNEQFF.

The CDR3 spells CASRLTGTTTDTQYF. The CDR3 DNA is TGCGCCAGCAGACTGACAGGGACTACGACAGATACGCAGTATTTT. The chain combines TRBV5-1 with TRBJ2-3; TRBD1 or TRBD2 may be the D gene (7 bases each). Per the germline V gene, CDR1 is SGHRS and CDR2 is YFSETQ. The CDR3 loop spans 15 amino acids. V was shortened by 5 bases and J by 3 bases, with 16 bases between the two germline ends.

This clone occurred once. The chain links TRBV2 to TRBJ2-7; TRBD1 matches at 7 bases. Per the germline V gene, CDR1 is SNHLY and CDR2 is FYNNEI. Trimming at V came to 2 bases and at J to 3 bases, leaving 4 bases not matched to a gene. The length of the CDR3 is 14 residues. The CDR3 DNA sequence: TGTGCCAGCAGTGAACAGGGGGTTGTCTACGAGCAGTACTTC. It encodes CASSEQGVVYEQYF.

This clone was seen repeatedly, ten times or more. The gene calls are TRBV6-6 and TRBJ1-5; D may be TRBD1 (6 bases). CDR1 is MNHNY and CDR2 is SVGAGI in the germline V gene (reference sequence). This CDR3 is 13 amino acids long. V lost 7 bases, J lost 9 bases, and 16 bases lay in between. CDR3 DNA: TGTGCCAGCACCCCGACAGGCAGCCGGCCCCAGCATTTT. Translation: CASTPTGSRPQHF.

The rearrangement uses TRBV7-2 and TRBJ1-1; perhaps TRBD1 as D (6 bases). Germline CDR1 SGHTA, CDR2 FQGNSA. V was trimmed by 6 bases and J by 4 bases, leaving 9 bases between them. CDR3 length: 12 residues. For the CDR3, the DNA is TGTGCCAGCAGTGGCAGGGGCACTGAAGCTTTCTTT. This codes for CASSGRGTEAFF.

This clone was picked up a small number of times. V gene TRBV5-1 combines with J gene TRBJ1-1; D unresolved. V was shortened by 6 bases and J by 5 bases, with 23 bases between the two germline ends. The V gene's germline CDR1 is SGHRS and CDR2 YFSETQ. This CDR3 is built from 16 residues. The CDR3 DNA reads TGCGCCAGCACCCCCACCCCAGGAATCGTCCGTACTGAAGCTTTCTTT. Encoded protein: CASTPTPGIVRTEAFF. Drawing the rest from reference TRBV5-1 and TRBJ1-1, the complete variable domain is KAGVTQTPRYLIKTRGQQVTLSCSPISGHRSVSWYQQTPGQGLQFLFEYFSETQRNKGNFPGRFSGRQFSNSRSEMNVSTLELGDSALYLCASTPTPGIVRTEAFFGQGTRLTVV.

This rearrangement joins TRBV5-6 to TRBJ2-7, with TRBD1 as a possible D gene (6 bases). CDR1 and CDR2 (germline): SGHDT, YYEEEE. V was trimmed by 7 bases and J by 3 bases, leaving 14 bases between them. This CDR3 has 13 amino acids. The CDR3 protein is CASRWQGNYEQYF. CDR3 in DNA: TGTGCCAGCCGCTGGCAGGGGAACTACGAGCAGTACTTC.

This clone was seen more than once but under ten times. The gene calls are TRBV18 and TRBJ2-1; D gene uncertain. V was clipped by 2 bases and J by 5 bases, with 16 bases between them. The germline V gene has CDR1 KGHSH and CDR2 LQKENI. This CDR3 region has 16 residues. The CDR3 DNA sequence: TGTGCCAGCTCACCAGGATTAGGCAACCAAAACAATGAGCAGTTCTTC. Residues: CASSPGLGNQNNEQFF.

On this clone: One end of the junction is discordant with germline, which a read error may explain. This rearrangement joins TRBV28 to TRBJ2-7; D is undetermined. In germline, CDR1 is MDHEN, CDR2 SYDVKM. The CDR3 extends over 14 amino acids. The CDR3 is CASSLSNSGTSNLF. The CDR3 region has the DNA TGTGCCAGCAGTTTATCCAACTCCGGAACCAGCAACTTATTC.

CDR3: CASSLGLAPATEQFF. CDR3 nucleotides: TGTGCCAGCAGCTTAGGACTAGCTCCAGCCACTGAGCAGTTCTTC. This sequence joins TRBV11-2 and TRBJ2-1; 7 nucleotides align to TRBD2. CDR1 SGHAT and CDR2 FQNNGV come from the germline V gene. This CDR3 region has 15 residues. Trimming took 1 base from V and 9 from J; bases not matched to a gene: 9.

The J gene is TRBJ1-2, the V gene TRBV7-9; D call uncertain. Trimming shortened V by 3 bases and J by 3 bases, and 8 bases separated the two germline ends. Germline V CDR1 and CDR2: SEHNR, FQNEAQ (reference sequence). This CDR3 contains 13 residues. This CDR3 is CASSFGEDYGYTF. The DNA of the CDR3 is TGTGCCAGCAGCTTCGGCGAAGACTATGGCTACACCTTC.

This clone was seen more than once but under ten times. The DNA of the CDR3 is TGTGCCAGCAGCCAACGTGGTGGGAACACTGAAGCTTTCTTT. It yields the protein CASSQRGGNTEAFF. The V call is TRBV6-6, the J call TRBJ1-1; D ambiguous. This CDR3 has 14 residues. Germline CDR1 is MNHNY and CDR2 is SVGAGI (reference sequence). The V gene lost 6 bases and the J gene lost 1 base, with 12 bases spanning the gap.

The chain combines TRBV30 with TRBJ1-6; D is unresolved. Per the germline V gene, CDR1 is GTSNPN and CDR2 is SVGIG (reference sequence). The CDR3 consists of 13 residues. Trimming left V 2 bases short and J 6 bases short, with 8 bases between. CDR3: CAWSKQRNSPLHF. The DNA of the CDR3 is TGTGCCTGGAGTAAACAACGTAATTCACCCCTCCACTTT.

The J gene is TRBJ2-5, the V gene TRBV11-2, with 15 bases aligning to TRBD2. This CDR3 has 17 residues. The germline V gene encodes CDR1 SGHAT and CDR2 FQNNGV. The J segment lost 6 bases and the V segment lost 3 bases, leaving 8 bases of the junction unmatched. As DNA, the CDR3 is TGTGCCAGCAGCTTCCCGGGACTAGCGGGAGGCATGAAGACCCAGTACTTC. Translated: CASSFPGLAGGMKTQYF.

The rearrangement joins TRBV18 to TRBJ2-2; TRBD2 agrees at 8 bases. Germline CDR1 reads KGHSH; CDR2 reads LQKENI. The CDR3 spans 15 residues. The J segment lost 7 bases and the V segment lost 5 bases, leaving 9 bases of the junction unmatched. DNA for the CDR3: TGTGCCAGCTCATTTCCAGCGGGAGCGATCGGGGAGCTGTTTTTT. Protein sequence: CASSFPAGAIGELFF.

V and J are TRBV6-5 and TRBJ2-4; 7 bases are a match to TRBD2. The CDR3 is 15 amino acids. V shed 7 bases and J 2 bases; nucleotides not matched to a gene: 8. The germline gives CDR1 MNHEY, CDR2 SVGAGI. CDR3 residues: CASISLGGPKNIQYF. In DNA form, the CDR3 reads TGTGCCAGCATAAGCCTGGGAGGGCCCAAAAACATTCAGTACTTC.

The chain is built from TRBV19 and TRBJ2-1; 14 bases agree with TRBD2. The junction had 3 bases not matched to a gene; V was cut back by 5 bases and J by 0 bases. This CDR3 has 17 residues. Looked up from germline, CDR1 is LNHDA and CDR2 is SQIVND (reference sequence). CDR3 in DNA: TGTGCCAGTAGTCACGGGACTAGCGGGAGCTCCTACAATGAGCAGTTCTTC. Translated: CASSHGTSGSSYNEQFF.

The V call is TRBV2, the J call TRBJ1-2; D not certain. The germline CDR1 and CDR2 sequences are SNHLY and FYNNEI. CDR3 length equals 14 residues. The V and J ends lost 4 bases and 0 bases respectively, with 9 bases between them. The CDR3 DNA reads TGTGCCAGCAGTGTGGAGGGAACTAACTATGGCTACACCTTC. It yields the protein CASSVEGTNYGYTF.

The rearrangement links TRBV2 to TRBJ2-7; D is undetermined. Germline CDR1 and CDR2: SNHLY and FYNNEI. There are 14 residues in the CDR3. The V gene lost 4 bases and the J gene lost 2 bases, with 12 bases spanning the gap. CDR3 sequence: CASSGEAATYEQYF. The DNA for the CDR3 is TGTGCCAGCAGTGGAGAAGCAGCCACCTACGAGCAGTACTTC.

The chain is built from TRBV30 and TRBJ1-1; D is unclear. CDR1 and CDR2 from the germline V gene are GTSNPN and SVGIG (reference sequence). Trimming pared 5 bases from V and 2 bases from J, leaving 9 bases between. The length of the CDR3 is 12 residues. The DNA for the CDR3 is TGTGCCTGGTTAAATGATAACACTGAAGCTTTCTTT. Protein: CAWLNDNTEAFF.

The rearrangement joins TRBV5-5 to TRBJ2-1; tentatively, D is TRBD2 (6 bases). The CDR3 spans 14 residues. CDR1 is SGHKS, CDR2 YYEKEE, per germline (reference sequence). Trimming shortened V by 4 bases and J by 2 bases, and 10 bases separated the two germline ends. CDR3 residues: CASSLSGAYNEQFF. CDR3 DNA sequence: TGTGCCAGCAGCCTCTCGGGGGCCTACAATGAGCAGTTCTTC. The full variable domain, rest sourced from reference TRBV5-5 and TRBJ2-1, is DAGVTQSPTHLIKTRGQQVTLRCSPISGHKSVSWYQQVLGQGPQFIFQYYEKEERGRGNFPDRFSARQFPNYSSELNVNALLLGDSALYLCASSLSGAYNEQFFGPGTRLTVL.

The CDR3 spells CASRQGNGELFF. CDR3 in DNA: TGTGCCAGTAGACAGGGGAACGGGGAGCTGTTTTTT. The chain has TRBV19 and TRBJ2-2; 7 nucleotides line up with TRBD1. Germline CDR1 is LNHDA and CDR2 is SQIVND (reference sequence). J gave up 7 bases and V 6 bases, and 2 bases lay outside the gene matches. The CDR3 runs to 12 residues.

As for this clone: A far more abundant clone sits one base away, making this likely a read error. Other nucleotide sequences in the sample specify the same CDR3. The V and J genes are TRBV10-3 and TRBJ2-7; 7 nucleotides agree with TRBD2. Germline assignment: CDR1 ENHRY and CDR2 SYGVKD. The CDR3 totals 12 residues. The CDR3 DNA is TGTGCCATCAGTGCGGGGGACTACGAGCAATACTTC. Translated, it gives CAISAGDYEQYF.